This T cell receptor beta chain originates from a study of T cells in Graves' hyperthyroidism and ophthalmopathy. Trimming cost V 2 bases and J 4 bases; bases outside gene matches: 8. Germline V gene lookup returns CDR1 MNHNS and CDR2 SASEGT. The CDR3 has 16 residues. About this clonotype: Its antigen is unknown.

Notes on the study in general: Expanded thyroid clonotypes (above 0.001) were mostly also found in blood.

A Clinical Activity Score of at least 3, a NOSPECS grade of at least 4 and a duration under 3 months were recorded in the ophthalmopathy patients. RNA transcripts were the template for amplifying TCR beta CDR3 regions. A first-round RT-PCR of the TCR CDR3 used the HTBI primer set. TCRdb called the multiplex PCR reads again in MiXCR, with one record for every CDR3 protein. The data show approximately 250,000 distinct CDR3 sequences, about 24% seen once. The chain combines TRBV6-1 with TRBJ1-2; 9 bases fit TRBD1. The source is a woman aged 40-49 years with Graves' ophthalmopathy. The source material was blood. The CDR3 nucleotides are TGTGCCAGCAGTGAACCTGGGACAGGGAGGCCCTATGGCTACACCTTC. Translated: CASSEPGTGRPYGYTF.